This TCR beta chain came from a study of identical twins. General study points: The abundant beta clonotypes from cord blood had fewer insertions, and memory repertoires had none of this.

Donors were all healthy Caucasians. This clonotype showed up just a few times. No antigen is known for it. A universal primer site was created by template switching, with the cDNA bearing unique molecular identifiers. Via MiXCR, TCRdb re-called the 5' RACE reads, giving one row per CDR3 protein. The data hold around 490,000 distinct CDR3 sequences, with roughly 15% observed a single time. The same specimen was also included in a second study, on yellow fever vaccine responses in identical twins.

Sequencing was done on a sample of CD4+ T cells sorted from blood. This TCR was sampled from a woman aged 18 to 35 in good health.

CDR3 amino acids: CASSPSLNYGYTF. The DNA of the CDR3 is TGTGCCAGCTCACCTTCACTTAACTATGGCTACACCTTC. The V gene is TRBV18, the J gene TRBJ1-2, with no clear D. CDR1 KGHSH and CDR2 LQKENI come from the germline V gene. Trimming left V 3 bases short and J 1 base short, with 6 bases between. This CDR3 has 13 amino acids. Filled out from reference TRBV18 and TRBJ1-2, the complete variable domain reads NAGVMQNPRHLVRRRGQEARLRCSPMKGHSHVYWYRQLPEEGLKFMVYLQKENIIDESGMPKERFSAEFPKEGPSILRIQQVVRGDSAAYFCASSPSLNYGYTFGSGTRLTVV.